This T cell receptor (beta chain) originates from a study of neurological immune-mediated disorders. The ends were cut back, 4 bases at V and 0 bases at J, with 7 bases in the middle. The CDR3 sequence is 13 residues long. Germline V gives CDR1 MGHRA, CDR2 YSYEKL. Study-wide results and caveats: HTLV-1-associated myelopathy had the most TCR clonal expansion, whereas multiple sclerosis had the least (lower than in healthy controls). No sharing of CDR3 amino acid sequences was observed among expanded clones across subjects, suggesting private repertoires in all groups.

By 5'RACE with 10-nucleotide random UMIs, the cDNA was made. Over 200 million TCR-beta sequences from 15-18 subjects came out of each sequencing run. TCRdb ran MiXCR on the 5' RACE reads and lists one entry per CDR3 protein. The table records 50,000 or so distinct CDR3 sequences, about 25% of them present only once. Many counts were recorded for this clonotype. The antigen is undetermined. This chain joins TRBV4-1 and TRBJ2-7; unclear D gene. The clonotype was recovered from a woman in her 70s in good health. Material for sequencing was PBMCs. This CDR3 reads CASSLGSSYEQYF. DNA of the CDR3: TGCGCCAGCAGCCTAGGCAGCTCCTACGAGCAGTACTTC.